The rows below give T cell receptor beta chains drawn from one sample of a study of blood T cell repertoires in COVID-19. The table came from immunoSEQ multiplex PCR; TCRdb's copy has only in-frame clones and leaves some out. Of approximately 170,000 clones listed, approximately 84% are singletons. The specimen was peripheral blood. These receptors all come from a human donor with acute or convalescent COVID-19. The donor label of this sample is uncertain. Both conserved end residues are part of each CDR3. The order of the fields is V gene, clone size, J gene, D gene, CDR3 protein, CDR3 DNA. The D gene is left open where the match is weak. Clone size is given for some rows only: seen once, a few or many times, or a class if the clone is expanded.

TRBV11-2	NA	TRBJ1-6	NA	CASSLGPGQGSPLHF	TGTGCCAGCAGCTTAGGTCCAGGGCAAGGATCACCCCTCCACTTT
TRBV27	NA	TRBJ1-2	TRBD1	CASSPAGTANYGYTF	TGTGCCAGCAGCCCCGCCGGGACAGCTAACTATGGCTACACCTTC
TRBV10-2	NA	TRBJ1-1	NA	CASSESTGSNTEAFF	TGCGCCAGCAGTGAGTCGACCGGGTCGAACACTGAAGCTTTCTTT
TRBV7-9	NA	TRBJ1-4	TRBD1	CASSSTGGAGEKLFF	TGTGCCAGCAGCTCCACAGGGGGCGCCGGTGAAAAACTGTTTTTT
TRBV9	NA	TRBJ2-1	TRBD2	CASSTRTSGSFDEQFF	TGTGCCAGCAGCACGAGAACTAGCGGGAGTTTCGATGAGCAGTTCTTC
TRBV29-1	NA	TRBJ1-1	NA	CSVDGQGYTEAFF	TGCAGCGTTGATGGTCAGGGGTACACTGAAGCTTTCTTT
TRBV5-1	NA	TRBJ2-6	TRBD1	CASSLVGQGAGANVLTF	TGCGCCAGCAGCTTGGTTGGACAGGGGGCTGGGGCCAACGTCCTGACTTTC
TRBV2	NA	TRBJ1-5	NA	CASSERTGHNQPQHF	TGTGCCAGCAGTGAGAGAACAGGGCATAATCAGCCCCAGCATTTT
TRBV5-1	NA	TRBJ2-2	NA	CASRSTGNTGELFF	TGCGCCAGCAGGTCGACAGGGAACACCGGGGAGCTGTTTTTT
TRBV20-1	few	TRBJ1-6	NA	CSASPLTDDNSPLHF	TGCAGTGCTAGTCCTCTGACTGACGATAATTCACCCCTCCACTTT
TRBV6-6	NA	TRBJ2-4	NA	CASLGPGVPSSNIQYF	TGTGCCAGCCTCGGGCCGGGGGTCCCATCCTCAAACATTCAGTACTTC
TRBV2	NA	TRBJ1-3	NA	CASTQTGSGNTIYF	TGTGCCAGCACCCAGACAGGTTCTGGAAACACCATATATTTT
TRBV19	NA	TRBJ2-5	NA	CASSNTGSKETQYF	TGTGCCAGTAGCAACACAGGGTCTAAAGAGACCCAGTACTTC
TRBV7-3	NA	TRBJ2-3	TRBD2	CASSRSGVSTDTQYF	TGTGCCAGCAGCCGTAGCGGGGTTAGCACAGATACGCAGTATTTT
TRBV6-5	NA	TRBJ1-4	TRBD1	CASNMGQSNEKLFF	TGTGCCAGCAATATGGGACAGAGTAATGAAAAACTGTTTTTT
TRBV7-2	NA	TRBJ2-5	NA	CASSFNRPQETQYF	TGTGCCAGCAGCTTTAACAGGCCCCAAGAGACCCAGTACTTC
TRBV7-9	few	TRBJ1-2	TRBD1	CASSLAGGEGGYTF	TGTGCCAGCAGCTTAGCAGGGGGCGAAGGTGGCTACACCTTC
TRBV3-1/TRBV3-2	NA	TRBJ1-3	NA	CASSHTRNTIYF	TGTGCCAGCAGCCATACACGAAACACCATATATTTT
TRBV6-5	NA	TRBJ2-2	TRBD1	CATIRDSRSGELFF	TGTGCCACCATTCGGGACAGCCGGTCCGGGGAGCTGTTTTTT
TRBV30	NA	TRBJ2-2	NA	CAWNPGTNTGELFF	TGTGCCTGGAACCCGGGAACGAACACCGGGGAGCTGTTTTTT
TRBV29-1	NA	TRBJ2-2	TRBD2	CSVARGEAGELFF	TGCAGCGTGGCACGGGGGGAAGCCGGGGAGCTGTTTTTT
TRBV29-1	NA	TRBJ2-1	TRBD2	CSARGGPGAGGGYNEQFF	TGCAGCGCCCGGGGTGGGCCGGGAGCGGGAGGGGGTTACAATGAGCAGTTCTTC
TRBV27	NA	TRBJ2-7	TRBD2	CASRGTSGSYEQYF	TGTGCCAGCAGGGGGACTAGCGGGTCCTACGAGCAGTACTTC
TRBV5-1	NA	TRBJ1-1	NA	CASSRNRDTEAFF	TGCGCCAGCAGCCGTAACAGAGACACTGAAGCTTTCTTT
TRBV19	few	TRBJ2-4	NA	CASSGLLTENIQYF	TGTGCCAGTAGTGGACTCCTTACAGAAAACATTCAGTACTTC
TRBV5-1	NA	TRBJ2-7	TRBD2	CASSLEGLATEQYF	TGCGCCAGCAGCTTGGAGGGACTAGCAACCGAGCAGTACTTC
TRBV13	NA	TRBJ2-1	NA	CASSVRDSNYNEQFF	TGTGCCAGCAGCGTTCGGGACTCGAATTACAATGAGCAGTTCTTC
TRBV6-1	NA	TRBJ1-2	NA	CASSEGGRARGYTF	TGTGCCAGCAGTGAAGGGGGGAGGGCGCGCGGCTACACCTTC
TRBV6-1	NA	TRBJ1-1	TRBD1	CASSETGGITEAFF	TGTGCCAGCAGTGAGACAGGGGGTATCACTGAAGCTTTCTTT
TRBV6-1	NA	TRBJ1-5	NA	CASSERKGPPGHF	TGCGCCAGCAGTGAAAGGAAGGGGCCGCCGGGGCATTTT
TRBV19	NA	TRBJ2-6	NA	CASSGTGANVLTF	TGTGCCAGTAGCGGGACTGGGGCCAACGTCCTGACTTTC
TRBV3-1/TRBV3-2	NA	TRBJ2-2	TRBD1	CASSSGQGLTGELFF	TGTGCCAGCAGCTCGGGACAGGGCCTTACCGGGGAGCTGTTTTTT
TRBV5-8	NA	TRBJ2-7	TRBD2	CASSLGWGGSSYEQYF	TGTGCCAGCAGCTTGGGTTGGGGAGGGAGCTCCTACGAGCAGTACTTC
TRBV30	NA	TRBJ2-7	TRBD2	CAWKRLANYEQYF	TGTGCCTGGAAGCGACTAGCGAACTACGAGCAGTACTTC
TRBV10-3	NA	TRBJ1-1	NA	CAISDAGPEAFF	TGTGCCATCAGTGACGCGGGACCTGAAGCTTTCTTT
TRBV5-1	NA	TRBJ1-5	NA	CASSREGPDQPQHF	TGCGCCAGCAGCCGGGAGGGCCCGGATCAGCCCCAGCATTTT
TRBV7-9	few	TRBJ1-1	NA	CASIPRLQLMNTEAFF	TGTGCCAGCATCCCTCGACTCCAGCTAATGAACACTGAAGCTTTCTTT
TRBV6-6	NA	TRBJ1-1	NA	CASTLLATITPEAFF	TGTGCCAGCACCCTTTTGGCCACAATAACCCCTGAAGCTTTCTTT
TRBV30	NA	TRBJ2-5	TRBD2	CAWRLSGRGETQYF	TGTGCCTGGAGGCTTAGCGGGAGGGGTGAGACCCAGTACTTC
TRBV9	NA	TRBJ2-1	TRBD1	CASSVEGTVYNEQFF	TGTGCCAGCAGCGTAGAAGGGACAGTATACAATGAGCAGTTCTTC
TRBV6-6	NA	TRBJ2-7	NA	CASSYSSGPGEQYF	TGTGCCAGCAGTTACTCGTCCGGCCCAGGCGAGCAGTACTTC